A selection of T cell receptor beta chains follows, all from one sample in a study of shared clonotypes between healthy human individuals. Some clones are missing from TCRdb's copy, which holds only in-frame ones; the method was immunoSEQ multiplex PCR. Of a few million clones detected, 90% to 96% appear once; the ten largest clones hold less than 0.15%. Specimen: naive CD4+ T cells sorted from blood. The receptor set was obtained from a man aged 18 to 30 in good health. Each CDR3 is given with its conserved first and last residue. The D gene is left open where the match is weak. The listing skips clone size in some rows; elsewhere it reads once, few, many or a size class.

TGTGCCAGCAGCCCCTTTAGCGGGGGGCCAGGTTACGAGCAGTACTTC CASSPFSGGPGYEQYF TRBV11-2 - TRBJ2-7 TRBD2
TGTGCCTGGACAGGAACACAAGAGACCCAGTACTTC CAWTGTQETQYF TRBV30 - TRBJ2-5 -
TGTGCCAGCAGTTACTCGAGTAGGAACACCGGGGAGCTGTTTTTT CASSYSSRNTGELFF TRBV6-5 once TRBJ2-2 -
TGTGCCAGAAGCAAGGAATACGGCACAGATAGCAATCAGCCCCAGCATTTT CARSKEYGTDSNQPQHF TRBV5-3 - TRBJ1-5 -
TGTGCCAGCTCCCTTTGGACTAGCGGGACTTCCAGCTCGACCCAGTACTTC CASSLWTSGTSSSTQYF TRBV18 few TRBJ2-5 TRBD2
TGTGCCAGCGCCACGTTGACCTCTGGAAACACCATATATTTT CASATLTSGNTIYF TRBV9 - TRBJ1-3 -
TGTGCCAGCAGTTTCACCTTGGACAGGTTGCCCTACGAGCAGTACTTC CASSFTLDRLPYEQYF TRBV6-5 - TRBJ2-7 TRBD1
TGCGCCAGCAGGGGGACAGCCCACGCCTACGAGCAGTACTTC CASRGTAHAYEQYF TRBV10-1 - TRBJ2-7 TRBD1
TGTGCCAGCACCCCCCGCGCGAACTATGGCTACACCTTC CASTPRANYGYTF TRBV6-5 once TRBJ1-2 -
TGTGCCAGTCCCGAGGGGGCTGCTATGAACACTGAAGCTTTCTTT CASPEGAAMNTEAFF TRBV7-9 - TRBJ1-1 TRBD1
TGTGCCAGTAGTATAGATTCCGGAACTGGGGCCAACGTCCTGACTTTC CASSIDSGTGANVLTF TRBV19 - TRBJ2-6 -
TGTGCCAGCAGCGTACAGGGGGCATCAGATACGCAGTATTTT CASSVQGASDTQYF TRBV5-4 once TRBJ2-3 TRBD1
TGTGCCAGCAGCTTGGACAGCAAAGAGACCCAGTACTTC CASSLDSKETQYF TRBV7-9 - TRBJ2-5 -
TGTGCCAGCAGTCGGACAGGCATAACTAACTATGGCTACACCTTC CASSRTGITNYGYTF TRBV6-5 - TRBJ1-2 TRBD1
TGTGCCAGCAGCTTAGAGGCTGACACTGAAGCTTTCTTT CASSLEADTEAFF TRBV7-3 once TRBJ1-1 -
TGCAGCGGACTAGCAGCGGGAGGAGGGAGCGAGCAGTACTTC CSGLAAGGGSEQYF TRBV29-1 - TRBJ2-7 TRBD2
TGTGCCAGCAGTGAATTGGGGGCCGCAACTAATGAAAAACTGTTTTTT CASSELGAATNEKLFF TRBV25-1 - TRBJ1-4 -
TGTGCCAGCAGCTTCGGAGGGGTCACAGATACGCAGTATTTT CASSFGGVTDTQYF TRBV7-2 - TRBJ2-3 -
TGTGCCAGCAGTTTCAGGGGGACGGAGCAGTACTTC CASSFRGTEQYF TRBV27 - TRBJ2-7 TRBD1
TGTGCCAGCAGCTTTTCCACAGGGAGCTCTGGAAACACCATATATTTT CASSFSTGSSGNTIYF TRBV7-9 - TRBJ1-3 -
TGCGCCAGCAGCTTGGAATCCGATTCACCCCTCCACTTT CASSLESDSPLHF TRBV5-1 - TRBJ1-6 -
TGTGCCAGTAGTATAGGAGCGGTGCAGAACATTCAGTACTTC CASSIGAVQNIQYF TRBV19 - TRBJ2-4 -
TGTGCCAGTAGGGCAGACAAAAAGGTAGATACGCAGTATTTT CASRADKKVDTQYF TRBV19 - TRBJ2-3 -
TGTGCCAGTCGGGCAGCGTATTCACCCCTCCACTTT CASRAAYSPLHF TRBV19 few TRBJ1-6 -
TGCGCCAGCAGCTTGGTTGGGACAGGGTTCTACGAGCAGTACTTC CASSLVGTGFYEQYF TRBV5-1 - TRBJ2-7 TRBD1
TGTGCCAGCAGCTTGGGCGACTGGACCTACGAGCAGTACTTC CASSLGDWTYEQYF TRBV5-6 - TRBJ2-7 -
TGTGCCATCAGTCAGCGGCAGGGGTCCGGGACCCAGGGATATAATTCACCCCTCCACTTT CAISQRQGSGTQGYNSPLHF TRBV10-3 - TRBJ1-6 -
TGCGCCAGCAGCTACAATACAGGGGGCCGCACAGATACGCAGTATTTT CASSYNTGGRTDTQYF TRBV5-1 - TRBJ2-3 TRBD1
TGTGCCAGCAGTTCATCGAAAAGCTACGAGCAGTACTTC CASSSSKSYEQYF TRBV28 - TRBJ2-7 -
TGTGCCAGTAGTATAGGGCCTATAAGCAATCAGCCCCAGCATTTT CASSIGPISNQPQHF TRBV19 - TRBJ1-5 -
TGTGCCAGTAGTATAGCGACGAGAGAGCTGTTTTTT CASSIATRELFF TRBV19 - TRBJ2-2 -
TGTGCCAGCTCACCATCCGCCGGGGAGCTGTTTTTT CASSPSAGELFF TRBV18 - TRBJ2-2 -
TGTGCCAGCTCGAGGGGGGTTAGCGGGGACGAGCAGTACTTC CASSRGVSGDEQYF TRBV18 - TRBJ2-7 TRBD2
TGTGCCAGCACTCGGGGGACCGGGGAGCTGTTTTTT CASTRGTGELFF TRBV2 - TRBJ2-2 -
TGTGCCAGTAGTACGACAGGGTCCGTTCTATCTGGAAACACCATATATTTT CASSTTGSVLSGNTIYF TRBV19 - TRBJ1-3 TRBD1
TGTGCCAGCAGCTTGGGACAGGGTGGCAATGAGCAGTTCTTC CASSLGQGGNEQFF TRBV5-4 - TRBJ2-1 TRBD1
TGTGCCAGCAGCTTAGACGGAAACAATCAGCCCCAGCATTTT CASSLDGNNQPQHF TRBV11-2 - TRBJ1-5 -
TGTGCAAGTCGCTTAGTCGACAGGGACTATGGCTACACCTTC CASRLVDRDYGYTF TRBV12-2 - TRBJ1-2 -
TGTGCCAGCAGTGAAGCGCGTACTAGCCGTGCGGCAGATACGCAGTATTTT CASSEARTSRAADTQYF TRBV6-1 - TRBJ2-3 -
TGTGCCACAAGGACAGCGGATTCACCCCTCCACTTT CATRTADSPLHF TRBV6-1 - TRBJ1-6 -
TGTGCCAGCAGCGTAGAGGCCACCCGAGGATCCTACGAGCAGTACTTC CASSVEATRGSYEQYF TRBV9 - TRBJ2-7 -
TGTGCCAGTAGTGCCTGGACTAGCGGGAGAAAGAATGAGCAGTTCTTC CASSAWTSGRKNEQFF TRBV19 - TRBJ2-1 TRBD2